The 18 T cell receptor beta chains below were found in one sample sequenced in a study of metastatic and nonmetastatic thyroid tumors. All patients were untreated before thyroid surgery. MiXCR re-clonotyped the PCR reads for TCRdb. The sample lists approximately 28,000 clones; approximately 19% were seen once. Material for sequencing was blood. Every receptor here comes from a female donor with papillary thyroid cancer or a benign thyroid nodule (not recorded which). Some clones in this sample may be carry-over from other donors' samples.

In this sample, this clone turned up many times. V is TRBV4-1 and J is TRBJ2-5; 10 nucleotides match TRBD2. The CDR3 runs to 15 residues. Germline V gives CDR1 MGHRA, CDR2 YSYEKL. Germline trimming cut 3 bases from V and 5 bases from J; bases unmatched to any gene: 6. The CDR3 DNA reads as TGCGCCAGCAGCCAGGCAGCGGGGGGGCTGGAGACCCAGTACTTC. It yields the protein CASSQAAGGLETQYF.

This clone appeared many times. The chain links TRBV7-9 to TRBJ1-5; 9 bases are a match to TRBD1. The CDR3 totals 14 residues. V was clipped by 1 base and J by 5 bases; unmatched bases: 0. Germline values: CDR1 SEHNR, CDR2 FQNEAQ (reference sequence). DNA for the CDR3: TGTGCCAGCAGCTTAGGGACAGGGGATCAGCCCCAGCATTTT. Amino acids: CASSLGTGDQPQHF.

This clone was seen more than once but under ten times. The same CDR3 is also encoded by other DNA sequences in this sample. The rearrangement uses TRBV10-3 and TRBJ1-2; D not resolved. This CDR3 has 17 amino acids. V lost 3 bases to trimming and J lost 7 bases, with 24 bases between them. CDR1 is ENHRY and CDR2 is SYGVKD in the germline V gene. CDR3 sequence (DNA): TGTGCCATCAGTGATCAAGCTGAGGCCTCGCCGGTCGGTGGCTACACCTTC. Encoded protein: CAISDQAEASPVGGYTF.

This clone is medium-sized (0.01 to 0.1%) within its sample. The chain uses TRBV6-5 and TRBJ2-1, with D tentatively TRBD1 (6 bases). The CDR3 consists of 13 residues. Germline CDR1 is MNHEY and CDR2 is SVGAGI. Trimming left V 3 bases short and J 5 bases short, with 8 bases between. The CDR3 loop is CASSYPGDNEQFF. The CDR3 bases are TGTGCCAGCAGTTATCCAGGGGACAATGAGCAGTTCTTC.

The sample holds many counts of this clone. The chain carries TRBV20-1 and TRBJ1-5, with unresolved D. The V gene's germline CDR1 is DFQATT and CDR2 SNEGSKA (reference sequence). Trimming cost V 2 bases and J 4 bases, with 9 bases left between them. CDR3 length equals 13 residues. The CDR3 protein is CSARIDRNQPQHF. CDR3 DNA: TGCAGTGCTAGAATTGATCGGAATCAGCCCCAGCATTTT.

The chain employs TRBV3-1 and TRBJ1-1, with D tentatively TRBD1 (5 bases). Between the trimmed V and J ends, which lost 7 bases and 0 bases, there was a span of 12 bases. Germline assignment: CDR1 LGHDT and CDR2 YNNKEL (reference sequence). This CDR3 comprises 14 residues. The CDR3 loop reads CASMPRGMNTEAFF. CDR3 nucleotides: TGTGCCAGCATGCCGCGGGGGATGAACACTGAAGCTTTCTTT. Drawing the rest from reference TRBV3-1 and TRBJ1-1, the complete variable domain is DTAVSQTPKYLVTQMGNDKSIKCEQNLGHDTMYWYKQDSKKFLKIMFSYNNKELIINETVPNRFSPKSPDKAHLNLHINSLELGDSAVYFCASMPRGMNTEAFFGQGTRLTVV.

This clone rates as medium-sized. The chain combines TRBV6-5 with TRBJ1-2; D is uncertain. Trimming left V 2 bases short and J 4 bases short, with 14 bases between. Germline V gene data show CDR1 as MNHEY and CDR2 as SVGAGI. This CDR3 comprises 15 residues. CDR3 protein: CASSYGNAALYGYTF. The CDR3 coding sequence is TGTGCCAGCAGTTACGGGAACGCCGCCCTCTATGGCTACACCTTC.

By sample share, this clone is medium-sized. The chain recombines TRBV6-1 with TRBJ1-6; no definite D call. The CDR3 extends over 13 amino acids. The V gene's germline CDR1 is MNHNS and CDR2 SASEGT. The V end lost 2 bases, the J end lost 12 bases, and 11 bases lay between the germline ends. The DNA of the CDR3 is TGTGCCAGCAGTGAAACAAGCGGCTTACCCCTCCACTTT. Its protein product is CASSETSGLPLHF.

The chain combines TRBV7-3 with TRBJ2-7; TRBD1 aligns across 8 bases. V dropped 4 bases and J dropped 4; count of bases not matched to a gene: 3. CDR1 is SGHTA, CDR2 FQGTGA, per germline. CDR3 length: 13 amino acids. The CDR3 DNA sequence: TGTGCCAGCAGCTGGACAGGGAATTACGAGCAGTACTTC. This sequence encodes CASSWTGNYEQYF.

This chain links TRBV11-3 with TRBJ2-2, with TRBD2 identical over 8 bases. Trimming at V came to 1 base and at J to 5 bases, leaving 0 bases not matched to a gene. CDR3 length equals 14 residues. Per the germline V gene, CDR1 is SGHNT and CDR2 is YENEEA. The CDR3 loop is CASSLAGGTGELFF. The CDR3 nucleotides are TGTGCCAGCAGCTTAGCGGGAGGGACCGGGGAGCTGTTTTTT.

The table lists this clone with many counts. V and J are TRBV7-2 and TRBJ1-1; D unresolved. This CDR3 spans 14 amino acids. Trimming stripped 5 bases from V and 4 bases from J, with 14 bases between. From germline, CDR1 is SGHTA and CDR2 FQGNSA. CDR3 bases: TGTGCCAGCAGCGCCGGTGGTCGGGCCACTGAAGCTTTCTTT. Translation: CASSAGGRATEAFF.

This chain joins TRBV24-1 and TRBJ2-7; D ambiguous. CDR3 length: 13 amino acids. CDR1 KGHDR and CDR2 SFDVKD come from the germline V gene. V shed 5 bases and J shed 2 bases, with 9 bases lying between them. This chain's CDR3 is CATSAGSPYEQYF. DNA of the CDR3: TGTGCCACCAGTGCGGGCAGTCCCTACGAGCAGTACTTC.

This clone has just a few counts. The chain couples TRBV6-1 to TRBJ2-7; 7 nucleotides line up with TRBD1. V lost 5 bases, J lost 0 bases, and 7 bases stayed unmatched. Germline V gene data show CDR1 as MNHNS and CDR2 as SASEGT. The length of the CDR3 is 15 residues. DNA for the CDR3: TGTGCCAGCAGTAGGGACAGCGAGAGCTCCTACGAGCAGTACTTC. Translating it yields CASSRDSESSYEQYF.

This clone was detected many times. The V gene is TRBV7-9, the J gene TRBJ1-2; TRBD1 matches 7 bases. The CDR3 is 13 amino acids. Germline V gives CDR1 SEHNR, CDR2 FQNEAQ (reference sequence). V shed 5 bases, J shed 8 bases, and the junction held 8 bases outside the gene matches. CDR3: CASSRDRVGGYTF. CDR3 in DNA: TGTGCCAGCAGCCGAGACAGGGTCGGCGGCTACACCTTC.

In this sample, this clone turned up many times. The chain combines TRBV11-2 with TRBJ1-3; the D is unclear. V gave up 4 bases and J gave up 0 bases, with 4 bases separating them. The CDR3 is 13 amino acids. Germline V gene data show CDR1 as SGHAT and CDR2 as FQNNGV. The CDR3 DNA reads as TGTGCCAGCAGCTGGGGCTCTGGAAACACCATATATTTT. It yields the protein CASSWGSGNTIYF.

This chain joins TRBV5-1 and TRBJ1-6; 10 bases line up with TRBD1. The CDR3 has 15 amino acids. Trimming cost V 4 bases and J 7 bases; bases outside gene matches: 5. CDR1 and CDR2 from the germline V gene are SGHRS and YFSETQ. In DNA, the CDR3 is TGCGCCAGCAGCACCCGGACAGGGGGGAATTCACCCCTCCACTTT. This translates into CASSTRTGGNSPLHF.

There are many counts of this clone. The J gene is TRBJ1-1, the V gene TRBV9, with no clear D. Trimming cost V 0 bases and J 1 base, with 13 bases left between them. This CDR3 has 16 residues. Germline values: CDR1 SGDLS, CDR2 YYNGEE. The CDR3 is CASSVVTSGPNTEAFF. The CDR3 DNA reads TGTGCCAGCAGCGTAGTCACCTCAGGCCCGAACACTGAAGCTTTCTTT.

This clone was seen repeatedly, ten times or more. V is TRBV4-1 and J is TRBJ1-4; TRBD1 is a possible D gene (6 bases). This CDR3 region has 16 residues. The germline V and J ends were trimmed by 0 bases and 6 bases, with 14 bases remaining between them. Germline CDR1 and CDR2: MGHRA and YSYEKL. CDR3 DNA: TGCGCCAGCAGCCAAGATAGGGGGTCAGGGTATGAAAAACTGTTTTTT. This translates into CASSQDRGSGYEKLFF.